Presented here are 8 T cell receptor beta chains from one specimen sequenced in a study of cytomegalovirus exposure and HLA in healthy donors. The study ran its PCR with 60 Vbeta and 13 Jbeta primers. Repertoires were generated with immunoSEQ multiplex PCR, while TCRdb's copy carries only in-frame clones and drops some. Of around 180,000 clones detected, roughly 90% appear once; the ten largest clones hold less than 0.3%. Specimen: PBMCs. Every receptor here comes from a girl under three years old in good health and CMV-seronegative.

The chain uses TRBV15 and TRBJ2-1; 7 bases agree with TRBD1. The germline V gene has CDR1 LNHNV and CDR2 YYDKDF (reference sequence). CDR3 size: 13 residues. V was clipped by 1 base and J by 7 bases; unmatched bases: 1. DNA for the CDR3: TGTGCCACCAGCAGAGTCAGGGGGAATGAGCAGTTCTTC. Translation: CATSRVRGNEQFF.

This chain links TRBV27 with TRBJ2-1, with 8 nucleotides matching TRBD2. Germline CDR1 is MNHEY and CDR2 is SMNVEV (reference sequence). V dropped 3 bases and J dropped 6; count of bases not matched to a gene: 4. This CDR3 comprises 14 residues. The CDR3 is CASSLIGRANEQFF. The DNA for the CDR3 is TGTGCCAGCAGTTTGATCGGGAGGGCCAATGAGCAGTTCTTC.

This chain joins TRBV18 and TRBJ2-5; maybe TRBD2 (6 bases). CDR1 and CDR2 (germline): KGHSH, LQKENI. The V end lost 3 bases, the J end lost 3 bases, and 8 bases lay between the germline ends. CDR3 length: 13 amino acids. In DNA, the CDR3 is TGTGCCAGCTCACCCCGACTAGAAGAGACCCAGTACTTC. Protein: CASSPRLEETQYF.

The chain carries TRBV30 and TRBJ2-2, with TRBD2 matching 9 bases. CDR1 GTSNPN and CDR2 SVGIG come from the germline V gene (reference sequence). CDR3 length: 17 residues. The junction had 13 bases not matched to a gene; V was cut back by 4 bases and J by 4 bases. The CDR3 reads CAWNSGAGGWATGELFF. Here the CDR3 DNA reads TGTGCCTGGAATTCGGGAGCGGGGGGCTGGGCCACCGGGGAGCTGTTTTTT.

This clone was found a few times. V gene TRBV5-6 combines with J gene TRBJ1-2; D not certain. Germline V CDR1 and CDR2: SGHDT, YYEEEE. V shed 7 bases and J shed 4 bases, with 11 bases lying between them. The CDR3 contains 12 residues. The CDR3 DNA sequence: TGTGCCAGCCGGGCGGGCGGCTATGGCTACACCTTC. Translating it yields CASRAGGYGYTF.

The chain joins TRBV15 to TRBJ2-1, with 9 bases matching TRBD1. In germline, CDR1 is LNHNV, CDR2 YYDKDF (reference sequence). With 2 bases clipped from V and 5 bases from J, the junction kept 10 bases outside the gene matches. The CDR3 runs 17 residues. The CDR3 DNA follows: TGTGCCACCAGCAGATCCCCCCCGGGACAGGGTAACAATGAGCAGTTCTTC. It is translated as CATSRSPPGQGNNEQFF.

V and J are TRBV30 and TRBJ2-3, with TRBD1 identical over 9 bases. V was clipped by 2 bases and J by 0 bases; unmatched bases: 3. Germline lookup yields CDR1 GTSNPN and CDR2 SVGIG (reference sequence). This CDR3 is 15 amino acids long. Here the CDR3 reads CAWSSGQGSTDTQYF. CDR3 DNA sequence: TGTGCCTGGAGTTCCGGACAGGGGAGCACAGATACGCAGTATTTT.

V is TRBV4-3 and J is TRBJ2-1; TRBD2 matches at 13 bases. Looked up from germline, CDR1 is LGHNA and CDR2 is YSLEER. CDR3 size: 20 residues. After removal of 1 base from V and 1 base from J, the junction contained 10 bases not matched to a gene. The CDR3 nucleotides are TGCGCCAGCAGCCAAGGGAGACTAGCGGGAGGATTATTTTCCTACAATGAGCAGTTCTTC. This translates into CASSQGRLAGGLFSYNEQFF.